The sequence of this T cell receptor (beta chain) was determined in a study of glioma-infiltrating T cells after dendritic cell vaccination. Up to 2 ug genomic DNA was used for TCRB CDR3 amplification. Sequencing used immunoSEQ multiplex PCR; TCRdb keeps in-frame clones, though not all of them. In the table there are about 65,000 clones, around nine tenths of which are singletons. V lost 0 bases and J lost 3, with 14 bases in between. Germline loops: CDR1 SGHTA, CDR2 FQGNSA. The CDR3 is made up of 16 amino acids. Documented time point: after dendritic cell vaccination, including at tumor progression/relapse. Only patients with spare fresh-frozen tumor and over two years of follow-up were included.

This chain uses TRBV7-2 with TRBJ1-2; D perhaps matches TRBD1 (5 bases). The material was blood, obtained after dendritic cell vaccination. This clonotype was sampled from a human donor with glioblastoma. The CDR3 bases are TGTGCCAGCAGCTTAGCACGGGCGGGGCGGCACTATGGCTACACCTTC. It is translated as CASSLARAGRHYGYTF.